The 4 T cell receptor beta chains listed next were all sequenced from one sample in a study of T cell responses to AZD1222 COVID-19 vaccine. TCRdb's table, derived via immunoSEQ multiplex PCR, lists solely in-frame clones and lacks some. The sample includes roughly 66,000 clones, 84% of them seen just once. The input for sequencing was peripheral blood, taken on day 0 of AZD1222 vaccination. The receptor source for this set is an adult in good health.

This clone was observed a handful of times. The chain recombines TRBV4-1 with TRBJ2-3, with 10 nucleotides matching TRBD2. Germline V lookup: CDR1 MGHRA, CDR2 YSYEKL. The J segment lost 4 bases and the V segment lost 0 bases, leaving 4 bases of the junction unmatched. The CDR3 covers 16 residues. The CDR3 loop reads CASSQDFGLAADTQYF. The CDR3 DNA follows: TGCGCCAGCAGCCAAGACTTTGGACTAGCGGCAGATACGCAGTATTTT.

V is TRBV4-1 and J is TRBJ1-2, with a possible D match to TRBD1 (6 bases). The germline gives CDR1 MGHRA, CDR2 YSYEKL. Trimming left V 3 bases short and J 5 bases short, with 19 bases between. This CDR3 region has 16 residues. CDR3 DNA sequence: TGCGCCAGCAGCCAGACCCCCGGACAGCCAAAATATGGCTACACCTTC. This translates into CASSQTPGQPKYGYTF.

V usage is TRBV30 and J usage is TRBJ2-7, with D possibly matching TRBD1 (6 bases). Germline-derived CDR1 and CDR2 are GTSNPN and SVGIG (reference sequence). The CDR3 is made up of 13 amino acids. V dropped 2 bases and J dropped 4 bases, with 12 bases sitting between them. The CDR3 is CAWSPGQSYEQYF. CDR3 DNA: TGTGCCTGGAGTCCAGGACAGTCTTACGAGCAGTACTTC.

The rearrangement joins TRBV3-1 (or the pseudogene TRBV3-2) to TRBJ2-3, with TRBD1 matching over 7 bases. This CDR3 spans 13 amino acids. Germline assignment: CDR1 LGHDT and CDR2 YNNKEL (reference sequence). The V and J ends lost 3 bases and 4 bases, in that order; junction bases with no gene match: 1. CDR3 DNA: TGTGCCAGCAGCCAGGGGACAGCAGATACGCAGTATTTT. As protein: CASSQGTADTQYF.